The 28 T cell receptor beta chains below come from one sample, sequenced in a study of shared clonotypes between healthy human individuals. Sequencing was performed with immunoSEQ multiplex PCR; in TCRdb, only in-frame clones are kept and a portion is missing. Here the sample spans about 1,500,000 clones, around 95% being singletons. Input material: naive CD4+ T cells sorted from blood. This sample's subset: CD45RA+ positively selected. The source is a man aged 25 to 45 in good health.

The rearrangement joins TRBV29-1 to TRBJ2-4, with 9 nucleotides matching TRBD1. Germline V gene sequence: CDR1 SQVTM, CDR2 ANQGSEA. The CDR3 covers 13 residues. The V and J ends lost 6 bases and 6 bases, in that order; junction bases with no gene match: 6. The CDR3 sequence: CSVLQGARNIQYF. Written as DNA, the CDR3 is TGCAGCGTATTACAGGGGGCGCGAAACATTCAGTACTTC.

The chain joins TRBV7-6 to TRBJ2-7; D unresolved. Germline V gene data show CDR1 as SGHVS and CDR2 as FNYEAQ. The CDR3 is 15 amino acids. Trimming cost V 0 bases and J 0 bases, with 9 bases left between them. CDR3 amino acids: CASSLAQSGSYEQYF. The DNA for the CDR3 is TGTGCCAGCAGCTTAGCACAGAGTGGCTCCTACGAGCAGTACTTC.

The rearrangement links TRBV9 to TRBJ2-6, with 7 bases matching TRBD1. After removal of 3 bases from V and 4 bases from J, the junction contained 4 bases not matched to a gene. The CDR3 is 15 residues long. CDR1 is SGDLS, CDR2 YYNGEE, per germline. The CDR3 nucleotides read TGTGCCAGCAGCGCGACAGGGTACGGGGCCAACGTCCTGACTTTC. It codes for CASSATGYGANVLTF.

As to this clone: Additional DNA sequences in this sample encode the identical CDR3. The chain links TRBV7-9 to TRBJ1-1, with D unresolved. The CDR3 is 14 residues long. V lost 2 bases and J lost 2, with 9 bases in between. The V gene's germline CDR1 is SEHNR and CDR2 FQNEAQ (reference sequence). The CDR3 region has the DNA TGTGCCAGCAGCTTATTGGCAGCCAACACTGAAGCTTTCTTT. This gives the protein CASSLLAANTEAFF.

In its sample, this clone was seen once. V gene TRBV9 combines with J gene TRBJ1-1; TRBD1 is a possible D gene (5 bases). In germline, CDR1 is SGDLS, CDR2 YYNGEE. CDR3 length: 13 residues. The V and J ends lost 3 bases and 6 bases respectively, with 12 bases between them. CDR3 residues: CASSARLGAEAFF. CDR3 in DNA: TGTGCCAGCAGCGCACGTTTAGGGGCTGAAGCTTTCTTT.

This clone came up once. The chain couples TRBV30 to TRBJ1-4, with 8 bases identical to TRBD1. The CDR3 length is 15 residues. CDR1 GTSNPN and CDR2 SVGIG come from the germline V gene (reference sequence). The J segment lost 2 bases and the V segment lost 0 bases, leaving 2 bases of the junction unmatched. The CDR3 region is CAWSVRTGTNEKLFF. In DNA, the CDR3 is TGTGCCTGGAGTGTCCGGACAGGGACTAATGAAAAACTGTTTTTT.

V usage is TRBV6-6 and J usage is TRBJ2-2; a weak D match, TRBD1 (6 bases). This CDR3 comprises 15 residues. V gave up 7 bases and J gave up 4 bases, with 16 bases separating them. Germline V CDR1 and CDR2: MNHNY, SVGAGI (reference sequence). CDR3 region: CASISGESGTGELFF. For the CDR3, the DNA is TGTGCCAGCATCTCAGGGGAGAGTGGCACCGGGGAGCTGTTTTTT.

V is TRBV5-1 and J is TRBJ1-4; a possible D gene is TRBD1 (6 bases). There are 14 residues in the CDR3. Trimming took off 0 bases at V and 7 bases at J, with 10 bases between the two ends. Germline CDR1 reads SGHRS; CDR2 reads YFSETQ. CDR3 residues: CASSLGRGTEKLFF. For the CDR3, the DNA is TGCGCCAGCAGCTTGGGCAGGGGTACTGAAAAACTGTTTTTT.

J is TRBJ1-3 and V is TRBV6-4; maybe TRBD1 (6 bases). The V end was cut by 3 bases, the J end by 0 bases, with 15 bases between. Germline lookup yields CDR1 MRHNA and CDR2 SNTAGT. The CDR3 runs 17 residues. CDR3 sequence (DNA): TGTGCCAGCAGTGAAGGAACAGGGATTTACTCTGGAAACACCATATATTTT. As protein: CASSEGTGIYSGNTIYF.

This chain links TRBV30 with TRBJ1-5, with D unclear. The germline CDR1 and CDR2 sequences are GTSNPN and SVGIG (reference sequence). Trimming removed 0 bases at V and 7 bases at J, with 16 bases between. The CDR3 is 15 amino acids. CDR3 region: CAWSVSPSPGQPQHF. Here the CDR3 DNA reads TGTGCCTGGAGTGTATCCCCATCTCCGGGGCAGCCCCAGCATTTT.

The chain uses TRBV2 and TRBJ1-1, with TRBD1 as a possible D gene (5 bases). V was pared by 6 bases and J by 10 bases, with 18 bases between. CDR3 length: 13 residues. The germline gives CDR1 SNHLY, CDR2 FYNNEI. The CDR3 protein is CASRGDGADRAFF. CDR3 nucleotide sequence: TGTGCCAGCAGAGGGGACGGCGCCGATCGAGCTTTCTTT. The full variable domain, completed using reference TRBV2 and TRBJ1-1, is EPEVTQTPSHQVTQMGQEVILRCVPISNHLYFYWYRQILGQKVEFLVSFYNNEISEKSEIFDDQFSVERPDGSNFTLKIRSTKLEDSAMYFCASRGDGADRAFFGQGTRLTVV.

The J gene is TRBJ2-7, the V gene TRBV18; D unresolved. The CDR3 length is 14 residues. Deletions cut 1 base from V and 2 bases from J, with 9 bases between. Germline CDR1 and CDR2: KGHSH and LQKENI. CDR3 region: CASSPLGRAYEQYF. In nucleotides, the CDR3 is TGTGCCAGCTCACCACTAGGTAGGGCCTACGAGCAGTACTTC.

The CDR3, as DNA: TGTGCCAGTAGGACCACTCACCTACCGGGACAGGGAAAGGGCACAGATACGCAGTATTTT. Its translation: CASRTTHLPGQGKGTDTQYF. The chain couples TRBV19 to TRBJ2-3; 9 nucleotides match TRBD1. J was trimmed by 1 base and V by 6 bases; bases with no gene match: 20. This CDR3 spans 20 amino acids. Per the germline V gene, CDR1 is LNHDA and CDR2 is SQIVND (reference sequence).

The chain is built from TRBV29-1 and TRBJ2-7, with D maybe TRBD2 (5 bases). This CDR3 comprises 13 residues. In germline, CDR1 is SQVTM, CDR2 ANQGSEA. V was clipped by 4 bases and J by 4 bases, with 14 bases between them. CDR3 region: CSVGQGRAYEQYF. CDR3 DNA: TGCAGCGTTGGGCAAGGGCGGGCTTACGAGCAGTACTTC.

Comment on this clone: The sample holds other DNA sequences that translate to the same CDR3. The genes are TRBV5-1 and TRBJ2-2; possible D gene TRBD1, 5 bases. This CDR3 contains 15 residues. V was clipped by 0 bases and J by 1 base, with 7 bases between them. The V gene's germline CDR1 is SGHRS and CDR2 YFSETQ. Here the CDR3 DNA reads TGCGCCAGCAGCTTGGGACAGAGGAACACCGGGGAGCTGTTTTTT. As protein: CASSLGQRNTGELFF.

The V gene is TRBV2, the J gene TRBJ1-4; D gene uncertain. Germline V gene sequence: CDR1 SNHLY, CDR2 FYNNEI. Trimming cost V 5 bases and J 8 bases, with 9 bases left between them. The CDR3 consists of 12 residues. The CDR3 loop is CASSTRREKLFF. CDR3 nucleotides: TGTGCCAGCAGTACCCGACGGGAAAAACTGTTTTTT. The full variable domain, completed using reference TRBV2 and TRBJ1-4, is EPEVTQTPSHQVTQMGQEVILRCVPISNHLYFYWYRQILGQKVEFLVSFYNNEISEKSEIFDDQFSVERPDGSNFTLKIRSTKLEDSAMYFCASSTRREKLFFGSGTQLSVL.

The V call is TRBV7-2, the J call TRBJ1-1; D gene ambiguous. Germline values: CDR1 SGHTA, CDR2 FQGNSA. The CDR3 runs 11 residues. Trimming removed 10 bases at V and 4 bases at J, with 10 bases between. The CDR3 DNA sequence: TGTGCCATTACGGAGGTCACTGAAGCTTTCTTT. Translated: CAITEVTEAFF.

The chain uses TRBV19 and TRBJ2-7; 9 bases are a match to TRBD2. Trimming cost V 3 bases and J 2 bases; bases outside gene matches: 5. CDR3 length: 15 amino acids. The germline gives CDR1 LNHDA, CDR2 SQIVND (reference sequence). The CDR3 here is CASSILAGEAYEQYF. The CDR3 nucleotides are TGTGCCAGTAGTATTTTAGCGGGAGAGGCCTACGAGCAGTACTTC.

The rearrangement links TRBV7-9 to TRBJ2-7; D remains unclear. In germline, CDR1 is SEHNR, CDR2 FQNEAQ (reference sequence). This CDR3 spans 14 amino acids. Trimming took off 5 bases at V and 1 base at J, with 12 bases between the two ends. CDR3 residues: CASSPVPFSYEQYF. The CDR3 DNA is TGTGCCAGCAGCCCCGTTCCGTTTTCCTACGAGCAGTACTTC.

The chain joins TRBV7-2 to TRBJ1-2, with TRBD1 identical over 9 bases. Germline CDR1 and CDR2: SGHTA and FQGNSA. The CDR3 extends over 15 amino acids. J lost 3 bases, V lost 5 bases, and 7 bases had no gene match. CDR3 loop: CASSLRWDRDYGYTF. CDR3 DNA: TGTGCCAGCAGCCTGCGTTGGGACAGGGACTATGGCTACACCTTC.

This chain uses TRBV28 with TRBJ2-3; D is unclear. Germline V lookup: CDR1 MDHEN, CDR2 SYDVKM. The V gene lost 1 base and the J gene lost 6 bases, with 11 bases spanning the gap. The CDR3 consists of 14 residues. CDR3 DNA: TGTGCCAGCAGTTTATTATCCCTATGGGATACGCAGTATTTT. This sequence encodes CASSLLSLWDTQYF.

The chain combines TRBV10-2 with TRBJ2-7; D perhaps matches TRBD1 (6 bases). Trimming removed 7 bases from V and 5 bases from J, with 12 bases in between. Germline V gene lookup returns CDR1 WSHSY and CDR2 SAAADI. The CDR3 has 12 amino acids. The CDR3 protein is CASTSRGNEQYF. The CDR3 DNA reads TGCGCCAGCACATCCAGGGGTAACGAGCAGTACTTC.

In its sample, this clone was seen a few times. The chain has TRBV18 and TRBJ1-5; possibly TRBD1 for D (6 bases). Germline loops: CDR1 KGHSH, CDR2 LQKENI. There are 16 residues in the CDR3. The V and J ends lost 3 bases and 7 bases respectively, with 19 bases between them. The CDR3 spells CASSPSATSGVQPQHF. The CDR3 DNA reads as TGTGCCAGCTCACCTTCGGCCACGTCAGGGGTCCAGCCCCAGCATTTT. The variable domain in full, completed from reference TRBV18 and TRBJ1-5, reads NAGVMQNPRHLVRRRGQEARLRCSPMKGHSHVYWYRQLPEEGLKFMVYLQKENIIDESGMPKERFSAEFPKEGPSILRIQQVVRGDSAAYFCASSPSATSGVQPQHFGDGTRLSIL.

The chain uses TRBV4-3 and TRBJ2-5; 9 nucleotides line up with TRBD1. Germline CDR1 is LGHNA and CDR2 is YSLEER. V was clipped by 0 bases and J by 1 base; unmatched bases: 6. The CDR3 is 17 residues long. Written as DNA, the CDR3 is TGCGCCAGCAGCCAAGATTGGGGACAGGGATTCCAAGAGACCCAGTACTTC. It is translated as CASSQDWGQGFQETQYF.

The chain has TRBV6-1 and TRBJ2-7; no clear D. Germline V lookup: CDR1 MNHNS, CDR2 SASEGT. The CDR3 loop spans 14 amino acids. V lost 2 bases, J lost 4 bases, and 12 bases lay in between. CDR3 amino acids: CASSETFLGYEQYF. The CDR3 DNA sequence: TGTGCCAGCAGTGAAACTTTCCTGGGGTACGAGCAGTACTTC.

The V gene is TRBV5-1, the J gene TRBJ2-1; 8 bases are shared with TRBD1. There are 16 residues in the CDR3. Per germline, CDR1 SGHRS and CDR2 YFSETQ. V dropped 0 bases and J dropped 1; count of bases not matched to a gene: 3. DNA of the CDR3: TGCGCCAGCAGCTTGGAGGACAGGGTTTCCTACAATGAGCAGTTCTTC. Its protein is CASSLEDRVSYNEQFF.

The chain combines TRBV25-1 with TRBJ2-7; D gene uncertain. In germline, CDR1 is MGHDK, CDR2 SYGVNS. The V gene lost 4 bases and the J gene lost 3 bases, with 13 bases spanning the gap. This CDR3 region has 14 residues. The CDR3 region is CASSVPGTFYEQYF. The CDR3 DNA is TGTGCCAGCAGTGTCCCGGGCACTTTCTACGAGCAGTACTTC.

Note on this clone: An end of the junction does not agree with germline; a read error may underlie this. This chain links TRBV14 with TRBJ1-2; no reliable D call. The CDR3 runs to 13 residues. Germline-derived CDR1 and CDR2 are SGHDN and FVKESK. The CDR3: CASSLWVNSGYTF. DNA of the CDR3: TGTGCCAGCAGCCTGTGGGTTAACTCTGGCTACACCTTC.